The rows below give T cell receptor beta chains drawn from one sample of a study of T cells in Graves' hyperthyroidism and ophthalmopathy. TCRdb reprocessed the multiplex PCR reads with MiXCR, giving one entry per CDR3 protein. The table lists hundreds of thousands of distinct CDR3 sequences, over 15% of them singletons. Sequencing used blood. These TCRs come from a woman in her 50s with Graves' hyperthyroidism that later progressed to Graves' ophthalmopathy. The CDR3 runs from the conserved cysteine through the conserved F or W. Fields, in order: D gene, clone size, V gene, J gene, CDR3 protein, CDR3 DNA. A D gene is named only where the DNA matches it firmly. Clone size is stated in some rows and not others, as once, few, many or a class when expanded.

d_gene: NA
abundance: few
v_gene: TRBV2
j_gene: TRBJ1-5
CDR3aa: CASSEAREAYSNQPQHF
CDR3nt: TGTGCCAGCAGTGAAGCGCGGGAGGCCTATAGCAATCAGCCCCAGCATTTT

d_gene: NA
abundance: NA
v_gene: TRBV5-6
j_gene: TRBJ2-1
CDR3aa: CASGRGLDEQFF
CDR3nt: TGTGCCAGCGGGCGGGGTTTGGATGAGCAGTTCTTC

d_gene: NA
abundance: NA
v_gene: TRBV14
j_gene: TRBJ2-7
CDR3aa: CASSPKGGTHEQYF
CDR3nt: TGTGCCAGCAGCCCGAAGGGCGGAACCCACGAGCAGTACTTC

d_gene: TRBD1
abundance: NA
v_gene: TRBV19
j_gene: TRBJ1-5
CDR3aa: CASQTTGDYSNQPQHF
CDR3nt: TGTGCCAGCCAAACCACAGGGGACTATAGCAATCAGCCCCAGCATTTT

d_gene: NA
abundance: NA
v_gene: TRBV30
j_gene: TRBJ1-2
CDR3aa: CAWSVSQSYGYTF
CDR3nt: TGTGCCTGGAGTGTCAGTCAGTCCTATGGCTACACCTTC

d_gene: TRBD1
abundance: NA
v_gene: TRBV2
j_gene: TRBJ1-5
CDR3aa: CASTNRGYSNQPQHF
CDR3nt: TGTGCCAGCACTAACAGGGGATATAGCAATCAGCCCCAGCATTTT

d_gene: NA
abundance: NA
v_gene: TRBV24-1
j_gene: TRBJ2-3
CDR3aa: CATSDPSGGGNTDTQYF
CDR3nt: TGTGCCACCAGTGATCCCTCTGGCGGGGGCAACACAGATACGCAGTATTTT

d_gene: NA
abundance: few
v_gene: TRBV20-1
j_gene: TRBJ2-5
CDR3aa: CSATRTAEETQYF
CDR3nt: TGCAGTGCTACCCGGACAGCAGAAGAGACCCAGTACTTC

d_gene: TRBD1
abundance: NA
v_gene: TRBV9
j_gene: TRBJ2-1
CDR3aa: CASRSTDRVGEQFF
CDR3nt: TGTGCCAGCAGATCCACCGACAGGGTAGGTGAGCAGTTCTTC

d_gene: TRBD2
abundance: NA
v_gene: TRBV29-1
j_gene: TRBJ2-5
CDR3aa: CSVEVVAGGGGAQYF
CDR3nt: TGCAGCGTTGAAGTAGTAGCGGGGGGAGGCGGGGCCCAGTACTTC

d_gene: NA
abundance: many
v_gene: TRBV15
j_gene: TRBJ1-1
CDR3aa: CATSRDPAGVGAFF
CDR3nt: TGTGCCACCAGCAGAGACCCCGCGGGGGTCGGAGCTTTCTTT

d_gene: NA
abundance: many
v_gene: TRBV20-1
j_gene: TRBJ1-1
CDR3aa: CSSRGGQQNTEAFF
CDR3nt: TGCAGTTCCCGGGGGGGACAACAGAACACTGAAGCTTTCTTT

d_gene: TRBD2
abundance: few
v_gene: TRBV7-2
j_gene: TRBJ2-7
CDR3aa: CASSLAVGLDLWQYF
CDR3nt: TGTGCCAGCAGCTTAGCGGTTGGACTAGACCTTTGGCAGTACTTC

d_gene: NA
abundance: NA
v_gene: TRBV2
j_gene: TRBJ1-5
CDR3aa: CASSYLPTDSNQPQHF
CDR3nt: TGTGCCAGCAGCTACCTTCCGACAGATAGCAATCAGCCCCAGCATTTT

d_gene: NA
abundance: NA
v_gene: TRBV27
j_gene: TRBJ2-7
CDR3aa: CASSLGRGQEQYF
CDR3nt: TGTGCCAGCAGTTTAGGAAGGGGTCAGGAGCAGTACTTC

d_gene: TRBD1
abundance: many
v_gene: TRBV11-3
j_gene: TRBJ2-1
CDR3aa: CASRLGGTGDFGEQFF
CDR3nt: TGTGCCAGCAGGCTCGGGGGGACAGGGGATTTCGGTGAGCAGTTCTTC

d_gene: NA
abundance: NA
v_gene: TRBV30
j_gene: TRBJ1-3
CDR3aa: CAKQGSGNTIYF
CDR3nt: TGTGCCAAACAAGGCTCTGGAAACACCATATATTTT

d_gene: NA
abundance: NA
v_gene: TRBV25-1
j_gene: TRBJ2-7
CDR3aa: CASRDSQSSYEQYF
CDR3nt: TGTGCCAGCAGGGACAGTCAAAGCTCCTACGAGCAGTACTTC

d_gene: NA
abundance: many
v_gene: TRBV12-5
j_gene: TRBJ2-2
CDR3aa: CASGPSPDPSNTGELFF
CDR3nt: TGTGCTAGTGGACCCTCCCCAGACCCCTCGAACACCGGGGAGCTGTTTTTT

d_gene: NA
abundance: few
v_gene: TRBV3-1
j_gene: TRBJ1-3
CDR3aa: CASSPIGNTIYF
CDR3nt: TGTGCCAGCAGCCCGATTGGAAACACCATATATTTT

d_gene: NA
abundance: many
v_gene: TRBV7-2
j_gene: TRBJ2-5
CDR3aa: CASSTRGAGTQYF
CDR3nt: TGTGCCAGCAGCACGAGGGGGGCGGGGACCCAGTACTTC

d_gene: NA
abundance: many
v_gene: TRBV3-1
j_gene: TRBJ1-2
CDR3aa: CASSQAYLTLPYGYTF
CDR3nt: TGTGCCAGCAGCCAAGCCTATCTTACCCTACCCTATGGCTACACCTTC

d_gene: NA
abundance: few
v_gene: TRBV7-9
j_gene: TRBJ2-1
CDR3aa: CASSQGGVRLANEQFF
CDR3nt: TGTGCCAGCAGCCAAGGAGGAGTGAGACTCGCCAATGAGCAGTTCTTC

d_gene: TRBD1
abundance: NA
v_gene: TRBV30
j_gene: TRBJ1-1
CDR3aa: CAWSMTGGPEAFF
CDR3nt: TGTGCCTGGAGTATGACAGGGGGTCCTGAAGCTTTCTTT